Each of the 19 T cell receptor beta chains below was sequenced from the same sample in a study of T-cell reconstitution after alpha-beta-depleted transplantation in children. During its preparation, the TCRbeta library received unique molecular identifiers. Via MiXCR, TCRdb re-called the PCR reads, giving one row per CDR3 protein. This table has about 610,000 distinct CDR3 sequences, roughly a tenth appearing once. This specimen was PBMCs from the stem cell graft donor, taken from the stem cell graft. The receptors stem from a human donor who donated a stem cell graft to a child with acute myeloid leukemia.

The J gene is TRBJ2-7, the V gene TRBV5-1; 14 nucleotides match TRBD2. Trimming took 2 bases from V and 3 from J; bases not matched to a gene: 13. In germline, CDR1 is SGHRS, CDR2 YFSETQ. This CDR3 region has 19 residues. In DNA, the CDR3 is TGCGCCAGCAGCTTCCCCAATCTCACCGGGACTAGCGGGGGCTACGAGCAGTACTTC. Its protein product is CASSFPNLTGTSGGYEQYF.

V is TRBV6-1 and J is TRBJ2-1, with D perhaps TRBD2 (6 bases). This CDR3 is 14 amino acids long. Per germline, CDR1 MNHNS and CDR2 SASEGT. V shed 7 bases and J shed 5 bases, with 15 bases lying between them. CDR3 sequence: CASKPGLADNEQFF. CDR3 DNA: TGTGCCAGCAAGCCGGGACTGGCTGACAATGAGCAGTTCTTC.

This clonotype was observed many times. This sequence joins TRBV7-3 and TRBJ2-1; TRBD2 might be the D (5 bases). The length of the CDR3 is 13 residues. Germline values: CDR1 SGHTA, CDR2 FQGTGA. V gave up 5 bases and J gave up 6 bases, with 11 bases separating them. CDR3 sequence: CASSMDLANEQFF. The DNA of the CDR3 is TGTGCCAGCAGCATGGACTTAGCCAATGAGCAGTTCTTC.

The CDR3 reads CASSQDSGANEQFF. CDR3 nucleotides: TGCGCCAGCAGCCAAGATTCGGGAGCCAATGAGCAGTTCTTC. The chain carries TRBV4-3 and TRBJ2-1; D possibly corresponds to TRBD2 (6 bases). This CDR3 contains 14 residues. Germline V gives CDR1 LGHNA, CDR2 YSLEER. Deletions cut 0 bases from V and 6 bases from J, with 9 bases between.

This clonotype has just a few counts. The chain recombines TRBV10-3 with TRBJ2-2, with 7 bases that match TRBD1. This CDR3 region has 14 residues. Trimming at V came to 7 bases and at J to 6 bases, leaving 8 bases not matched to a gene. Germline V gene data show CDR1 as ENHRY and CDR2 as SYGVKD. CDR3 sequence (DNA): TGTGCCATCACTGCGGACAGGAGTCCCGGGGAGCTGTTTTTT. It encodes CAITADRSPGELFF.

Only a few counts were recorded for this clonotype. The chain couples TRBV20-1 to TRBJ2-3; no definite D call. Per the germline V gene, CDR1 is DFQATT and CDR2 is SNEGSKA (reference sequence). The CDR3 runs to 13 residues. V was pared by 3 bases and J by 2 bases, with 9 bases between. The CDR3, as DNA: TGCAGTGCTAGGCGGACGGTCACAGATACGCAGTATTTT. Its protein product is CSARRTVTDTQYF.

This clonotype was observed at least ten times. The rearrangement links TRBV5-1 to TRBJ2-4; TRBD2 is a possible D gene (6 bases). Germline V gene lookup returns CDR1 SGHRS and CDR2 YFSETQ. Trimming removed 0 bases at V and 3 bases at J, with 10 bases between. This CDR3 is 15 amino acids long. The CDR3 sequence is CASSLAGDNKNIQYF. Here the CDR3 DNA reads TGCGCCAGCAGCTTGGCGGGGGATAACAAAAACATTCAGTACTTC.

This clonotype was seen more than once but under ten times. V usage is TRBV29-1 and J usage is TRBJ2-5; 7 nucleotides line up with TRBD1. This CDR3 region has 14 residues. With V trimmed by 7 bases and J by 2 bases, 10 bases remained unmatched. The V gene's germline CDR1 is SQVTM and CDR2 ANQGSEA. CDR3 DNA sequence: TGCAGCGCCAAGTCCGGGACAGCACAAGAGACCCAGTACTTC. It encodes CSAKSGTAQETQYF.

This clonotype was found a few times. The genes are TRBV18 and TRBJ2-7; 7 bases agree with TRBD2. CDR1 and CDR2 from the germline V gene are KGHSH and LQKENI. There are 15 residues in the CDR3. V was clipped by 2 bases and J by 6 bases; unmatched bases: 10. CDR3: CASSPGQAIAGEQYF. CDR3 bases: TGTGCCAGCTCACCAGGCCAGGCAATAGCGGGCGAGCAGTACTTC.

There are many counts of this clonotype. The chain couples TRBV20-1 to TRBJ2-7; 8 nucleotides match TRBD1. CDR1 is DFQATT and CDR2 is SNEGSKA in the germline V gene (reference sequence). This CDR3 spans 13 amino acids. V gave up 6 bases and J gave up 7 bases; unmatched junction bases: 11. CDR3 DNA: TGCAGTGCCCCCGGACAGGGCGTCGTAGAGCAGTACTTC. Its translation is CSAPGQGVVEQYF.

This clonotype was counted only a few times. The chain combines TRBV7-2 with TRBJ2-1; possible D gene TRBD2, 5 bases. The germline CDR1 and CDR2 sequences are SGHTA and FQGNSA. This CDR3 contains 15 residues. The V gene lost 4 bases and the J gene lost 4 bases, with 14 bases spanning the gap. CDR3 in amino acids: CASSSARVGYNEQFF. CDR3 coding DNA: TGTGCCAGCAGCTCCGCGAGGGTTGGGTACAATGAGCAGTTCTTC.

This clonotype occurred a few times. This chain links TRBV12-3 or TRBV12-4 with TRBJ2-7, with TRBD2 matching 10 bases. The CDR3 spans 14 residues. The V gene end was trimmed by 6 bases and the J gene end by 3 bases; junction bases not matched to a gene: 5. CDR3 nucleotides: TGTGCCAGCAGGCTAGCGGGAGTTGTCTACGAGCAGTACTTC. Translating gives CASRLAGVVYEQYF.

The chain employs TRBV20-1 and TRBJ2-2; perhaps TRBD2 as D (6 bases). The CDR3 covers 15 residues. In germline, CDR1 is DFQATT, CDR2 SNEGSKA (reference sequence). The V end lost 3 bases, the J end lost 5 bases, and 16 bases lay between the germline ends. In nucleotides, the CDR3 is TGCAGTGCTAGCGTAGCCCAGGGAGGAACCGGGGAGCTGTTTTTT. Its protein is CSASVAQGGTGELFF.

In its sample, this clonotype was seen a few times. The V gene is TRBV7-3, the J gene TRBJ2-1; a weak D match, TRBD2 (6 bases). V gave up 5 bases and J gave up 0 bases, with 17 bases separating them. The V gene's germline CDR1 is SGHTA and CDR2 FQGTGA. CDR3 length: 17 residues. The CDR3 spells CASSMGGGFSSYNEQFF. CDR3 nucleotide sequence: TGTGCCAGCAGCATGGGAGGCGGCTTTAGCTCCTACAATGAGCAGTTCTTC.

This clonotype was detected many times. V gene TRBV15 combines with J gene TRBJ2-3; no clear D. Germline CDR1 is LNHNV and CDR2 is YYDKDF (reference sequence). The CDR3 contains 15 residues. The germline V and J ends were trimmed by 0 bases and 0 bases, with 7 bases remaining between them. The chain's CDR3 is CATSREKLSTDTQYF. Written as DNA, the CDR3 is TGTGCCACCAGCAGAGAGAAGCTCAGCACAGATACGCAGTATTTT.

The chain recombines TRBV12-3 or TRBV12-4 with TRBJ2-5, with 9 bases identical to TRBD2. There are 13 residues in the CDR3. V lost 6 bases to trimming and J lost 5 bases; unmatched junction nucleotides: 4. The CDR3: CASRTSGLETQYF. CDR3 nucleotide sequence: TGTGCCAGCAGGACTAGCGGCCTGGAGACCCAGTACTTC.

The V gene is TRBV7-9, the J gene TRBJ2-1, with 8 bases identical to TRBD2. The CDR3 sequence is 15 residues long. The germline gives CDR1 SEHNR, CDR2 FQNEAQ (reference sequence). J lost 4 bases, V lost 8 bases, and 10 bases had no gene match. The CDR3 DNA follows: TGTGCCAGCGGGTCCGGGGCGGGAGGATACAATGAGCAGTTCTTC. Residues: CASGSGAGGYNEQFF.

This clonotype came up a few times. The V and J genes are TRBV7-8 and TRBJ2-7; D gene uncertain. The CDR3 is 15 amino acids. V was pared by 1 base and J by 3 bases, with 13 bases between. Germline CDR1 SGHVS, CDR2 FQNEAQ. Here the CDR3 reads CASSLGLGQYYEQYF. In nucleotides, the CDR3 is TGTGCCAGCAGCTTAGGGTTAGGGCAGTACTACGAGCAGTACTTC.

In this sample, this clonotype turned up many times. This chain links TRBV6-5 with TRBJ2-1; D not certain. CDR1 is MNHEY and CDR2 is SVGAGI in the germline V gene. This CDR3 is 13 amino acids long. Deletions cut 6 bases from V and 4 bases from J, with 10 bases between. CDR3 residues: CASRQAGYNEQFF. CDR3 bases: TGTGCCAGCAGGCAGGCAGGTTACAATGAGCAGTTCTTC.